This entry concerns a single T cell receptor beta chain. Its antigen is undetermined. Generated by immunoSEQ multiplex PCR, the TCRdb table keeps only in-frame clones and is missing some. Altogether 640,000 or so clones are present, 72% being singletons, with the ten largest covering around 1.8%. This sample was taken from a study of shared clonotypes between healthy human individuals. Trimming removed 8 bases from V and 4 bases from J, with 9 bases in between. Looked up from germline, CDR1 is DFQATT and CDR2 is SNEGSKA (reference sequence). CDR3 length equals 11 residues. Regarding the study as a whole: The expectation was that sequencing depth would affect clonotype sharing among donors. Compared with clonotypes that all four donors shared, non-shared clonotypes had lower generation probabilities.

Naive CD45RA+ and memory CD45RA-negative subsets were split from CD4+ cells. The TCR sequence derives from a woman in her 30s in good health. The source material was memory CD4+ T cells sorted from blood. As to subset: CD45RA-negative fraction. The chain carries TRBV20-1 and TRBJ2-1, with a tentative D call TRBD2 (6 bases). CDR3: CSSGGYNEQFF. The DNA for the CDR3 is TGCAGTAGTGGGGGGTACAATGAGCAGTTCTTC.